This T cell receptor beta chain stems from a study of cytomegalovirus exposure and HLA in healthy donors (dated by TCRdb to between 2016 and 2019). Broadly, across the study: A later analysis indicated that the 90 to 150 validation repertoires were generated on the platform also employed for the 670 or so repertoires of the first cohort. The study aimed to test whether cataloging public T cell receptors could reveal signatures of past pathogen exposure. In addition to the first cohort of 666 subjects, a separate validation cohort of 120 different subjects was used. To predict cytomegalovirus infection status, the study combined high-throughput TCR immunosequencing, statistical association of individual TCRs with disease status, and machine learning.

Donors formed part of the validation cohort, which comprised over a hundred subjects and was distinct from the first cohort of fewer than 750 subjects. The full study reports these points: A later analysis found that TCRs clustered in the first cohort also tended to co-occur in the 95 to 150 validation repertoires, with approximately 94% of cluster scores above 0. In the study, around 150 TCR beta chains were listed as associated with cytomegalovirus. The authors suggested that the approach could potentially be generalized to other disease states and immunological phenotypes. In both the original and validation cohorts, the classifier was reported to diagnose cytomegalovirus status with high specificity and sensitivity. A later analysis had no HLA typing for the validation cohort, so co-occurrence there was scored across all 110 or so repertoires. Most TCR sequences were observed very rarely across donors, whereas some public TCRs were present in many individuals. Three of the identified cytomegalovirus-associated TCR beta chains were confirmed in vitro to be specific for cytomegalovirus antigens.

This clone has a single count. Its antigen is unknown. No per-base quality is available; no much larger clone lies one base away. Library prep was done by the immunoSEQ multiplex PCR assay. In the authors' own workflow: A statistical classification framework was built to diagnose cytomegalovirus status from the catalog of TCR beta chain sequences. TCRdb limited this immuneACCESS table to in-frame rearrangements with V and J called. A share of clones is missing; checked studies link under half to unresolved V genes, and the rest is unexplained. That table furnishes V, J and clone size, whereas the DNA furnished D and trimming. This sample gives more than 85,000 clones in total; approximately 90% of them show up just once. The top ten clonotypes cover approximately 1.9% of the sample. The junction shows trimming of 0 bases on V and 2 bases on J, plus 14 bases between the germline ends. For CDR1 and CDR2, the germline V gene lists LGHNA and YSLEER. The CDR3, from cysteine to phenylalanine, totals 16 residues. The retained sequence is limited to the CDR3, 48 bases, with the frame set at the first base.

What was sequenced was PBMCs. Recombination joined TRBV4-3 with TRBJ2-7; TRBD1 is a possible D gene, resting on 5 matching bases. This receptor was identified in a woman younger than 30 in good health and CMV-seronegative. This receptor has the CDR3 CASSQDPDGQPYEQYF. The DNA sequence is given as TGCGCCAGCAGCCAAGATCCGGACGGACAACCCTACGAGCAGTACTTC.